This TCR beta chain was found in a study of blood T cell repertoires in COVID-19. Clones were read by immunoSEQ multiplex PCR, and TCRdb kept only the in-frame ones, dropping some. The sample records 55,000 to 60,000 clones, 76% being singletons. CDR3 length: 14 residues. CDR1 and CDR2 (germline): LNHDA, SQIVND (reference sequence). Trimming took 5 bases from V and 2 from J, leaving 12 bases between them. The source is a man aged 50-60 years with active or convalescent COVID-19. The rearrangement links TRBV19 to TRBJ2-5, with a weak D call TRBD2 (7 bases). Sequencing was done on a sample of peripheral blood. The CDR3 sequence is CASSWGGGQETQYF. In DNA form, the CDR3 reads TGTGCCAGTAGTTGGGGAGGGGGTCAAGAGACCCAGTACTTC.